A selection of T cell receptor beta chains follows, all from one sample in a study of T cells in severe cutaneous drug reactions. TCRdb re-called the multiplex PCR reads and shows each CDR3 protein once, DNA omitted. The sample table sets out 21,000 or so distinct CDR3 sequences. The sample was PBMCs. The receptors come from a human donor with toxic epidermal necrolysis, a severe cutaneous drug reaction. Both conserved end residues are part of each CDR3. The order of the fields is clone size, V gene, J gene, CDR3 protein. Size is stated for part of the rows, as once, few or many counts, or as a class when the clone is expanded.

clone_size: -
v_call: TRBV7-6
j_call: TRBJ2-1
cdr3_aa: CASSWGVEWGSYNEQFF

clone_size: -
v_call: TRBV6-2/TRBV6-3
j_call: TRBJ2-1
cdr3_aa: CASSWTGGPYNEQFF

clone_size: -
v_call: TRBV7-8
j_call: TRBJ1-5
cdr3_aa: CASSFYGQDQPQHF

clone_size: -
v_call: TRBV10-3
j_call: TRBJ2-1
cdr3_aa: CAIRGLAGYNEQFF

clone_size: -
v_call: TRBV7-9
j_call: TRBJ2-2
cdr3_aa: CASSRFDGELFF

clone_size: medium-sized
v_call: TRBV6-6
j_call: TRBJ1-1
cdr3_aa: CASSTQGFVNTEAFF

clone_size: -
v_call: TRBV29-1
j_call: TRBJ2-5
cdr3_aa: CSVGTSGQETQYF

clone_size: -
v_call: TRBV2
j_call: TRBJ2-1
cdr3_aa: CASSERGGRYNEQFF

clone_size: -
v_call: TRBV5-8
j_call: TRBJ2-7
cdr3_aa: CASSFLNTYEQYF

clone_size: -
v_call: TRBV7-9
j_call: TRBJ2-3
cdr3_aa: CASSLEDRRDTQYF

clone_size: -
v_call: TRBV28
j_call: TRBJ2-1
cdr3_aa: CASSTPSGRTYNEQFF

clone_size: -
v_call: TRBV20-1
j_call: TRBJ2-5
cdr3_aa: CSARERDTSALETQYF

clone_size: -
v_call: TRBV4-3
j_call: TRBJ2-3
cdr3_aa: CASSQVPGLPSTDTQYF

clone_size: -
v_call: TRBV29-1
j_call: TRBJ1-2
cdr3_aa: CSGVDSSNYGYTF

clone_size: medium-sized
v_call: TRBV5-8
j_call: TRBJ2-7
cdr3_aa: CASSLVGTGVYEQYF

clone_size: -
v_call: TRBV5-1
j_call: TRBJ2-7
cdr3_aa: CASSLGAPGEQYF

clone_size: medium-sized
v_call: TRBV2
j_call: TRBJ1-2
cdr3_aa: CASSEAIGAPYGYTF

clone_size: -
v_call: TRBV20-1
j_call: TRBJ2-5
cdr3_aa: CSARRDNRAPETQYF

clone_size: -
v_call: TRBV6-6
j_call: TRBJ1-3
cdr3_aa: CASSYSMDRVTGNTIYF

clone_size: -
v_call: TRBV28
j_call: TRBJ2-7
cdr3_aa: CASSFQGSLTAYEQYF

clone_size: -
v_call: TRBV20-1
j_call: TRBJ2-5
cdr3_aa: CSARDTAEAQETQYF

clone_size: -
v_call: TRBV5-6
j_call: TRBJ2-2
cdr3_aa: CASNSGPGSLNTGELFF

clone_size: -
v_call: TRBV29-1
j_call: TRBJ2-7
cdr3_aa: CSVTGTGLSYEQYF

clone_size: -
v_call: TRBV7-9
j_call: TRBJ2-7
cdr3_aa: CASSYSGRNPSYEQYF

clone_size: -
v_call: TRBV6-6
j_call: TRBJ2-3
cdr3_aa: CASSTFYSGTDTQYF

clone_size: -
v_call: TRBV19
j_call: TRBJ2-7
cdr3_aa: CASSMGASGYSYEQYF

clone_size: -
v_call: TRBV19
j_call: TRBJ1-2
cdr3_aa: CASSVGDYGYTF

clone_size: -
v_call: TRBV19
j_call: TRBJ1-5
cdr3_aa: CASSLTGGQPQHF

clone_size: -
v_call: TRBV19
j_call: TRBJ2-1
cdr3_aa: CASSMAPPYNEQFF